Shown below are 17 T cell receptor beta chains from a single sample sequenced in a study of shared clonotypes between healthy human individuals. TCRdb keeps only in-frame clones here, not all; method: immunoSEQ multiplex PCR. The sample shows millions of clones, 90% to 95% of them seen only once. Input material: naive CD4+ T cells sorted from blood. The sample's subset: CD45RA+ positively selected. Source of these receptors: a man between 18 and 35 years old in good health.

The chain recombines TRBV5-1 with TRBJ1-1; D unclear. The germline CDR1 and CDR2 sequences are SGHRS and YFSETQ. Trimming cost V 0 bases and J 4 bases, with 7 bases left between them. The CDR3 sequence is 13 residues long. CDR3 amino acids: CASSLDRTTEAFF. The CDR3 bases are TGCGCCAGCAGCTTGGACCGGACCACTGAAGCTTTCTTT.

The chain has TRBV7-9 and TRBJ2-1, with TRBD2 matching over 7 bases. This CDR3 has 16 amino acids. The junction had 8 bases not matched to a gene; V was cut back by 1 base and J by 5 bases. Looked up from germline, CDR1 is SEHNR and CDR2 is FQNEAQ (reference sequence). CDR3 loop: CASSLEGAGPNNEQFF. Here the CDR3 DNA reads TGTGCCAGCAGCTTAGAGGGAGCGGGACCAAACAATGAGCAGTTCTTC.

The chain links TRBV29-1 to TRBJ1-2; a possible D gene is TRBD1 (5 bases). Trimming left V 3 bases short and J 5 bases short, with 25 bases between. Germline CDR1 is SQVTM and CDR2 is ANQGSEA. The CDR3 runs to 17 residues. The CDR3 protein is CSVDPPLTSGRLYGYTF. CDR3 DNA: TGCAGCGTTGACCCACCGTTGACCTCGGGACGGTTATATGGCTACACCTTC.

This chain joins TRBV11-3 and TRBJ2-1, with D hard to call. Trimming cost V 2 bases and J 10 bases, with 12 bases left between them. This CDR3 has 13 residues. CDR1 and CDR2 from the germline V gene are SGHNT and YENEEA. CDR3 sequence: CASSLNAAGEQFF. The CDR3 DNA is TGTGCCAGCAGCTTAAATGCGGCAGGCGAGCAGTTCTTC.

The gene calls are TRBV7-2 and TRBJ1-2; no definite D call. Germline V gene data show CDR1 as SGHTA and CDR2 as FQGNSA. This CDR3 region has 12 residues. The germline V and J ends were trimmed by 2 bases and 3 bases, with 4 bases remaining between them. The CDR3 reads CASSLWDYGYTF. The CDR3 DNA reads as TGTGCCAGCAGCTTATGGGACTATGGCTACACCTTC.

The genes are TRBV6-5 and TRBJ2-7; D unclear. Trimming left V 2 bases short and J 0 bases short, with 8 bases between. This CDR3 spans 14 amino acids. The germline gives CDR1 MNHEY, CDR2 SVGAGI. The CDR3 nucleotides read TGTGCCAGCAGTTACCGTCAGGTCTCCTACGAGCAGTACTTC. Amino acid sequence: CASSYRQVSYEQYF.

The chain carries TRBV30 and TRBJ1-1; D is perhaps TRBD1 (5 bases). V dropped 3 bases and J dropped 11 bases, with 16 bases sitting between them. CDR1 is GTSNPN, CDR2 SVGIG, per germline (reference sequence). This CDR3 is 12 amino acids long. The chain's CDR3 is CAWSPAGVEAFF. CDR3 nucleotide sequence: TGTGCCTGGAGCCCGGCGGGGGTCGAGGCTTTCTTT.

The V and J genes are TRBV5-4 and TRBJ1-2; TRBD1 agrees at 8 bases. V gave up 3 bases and J gave up 8 bases; unmatched junction bases: 6. Germline CDR1 and CDR2: SGHNT and YYREEE (reference sequence). This CDR3 has 13 amino acids. The CDR3 nucleotides are TGTGCCAGCAGCTCACAGGGGGAAGGGGGCTACACCTTC. Translating it yields CASSSQGEGGYTF.

The gene calls are TRBV9 and TRBJ2-1; perhaps TRBD1 as D (6 bases). The V gene lost 0 bases and the J gene lost 3 bases, with 10 bases spanning the gap. CDR1 and CDR2 (germline): SGDLS, YYNGEE. CDR3 length equals 15 residues. CDR3 region: CASSVAQGSYNEQFF. The CDR3 nucleotides are TGTGCCAGCAGCGTAGCCCAGGGGAGCTACAATGAGCAGTTCTTC.

The V and J genes are TRBV5-1 and TRBJ1-6; 11 bases fit TRBD1. The ends lost 4 bases at V and 8 bases at J; junction bases unmatched: 5. This CDR3 has 15 amino acids. CDR1 SGHRS and CDR2 YFSETQ come from the germline V gene. CDR3 coding DNA: TGCGCCAGCAGCAACCGGGACAGGGGGGATTCACCCCTCCACTTT. Translation: CASSNRDRGDSPLHF.

The rearrangement joins TRBV5-1 to TRBJ1-2; 10 bases align to TRBD1. The CDR3 sequence is 18 residues long. Trimming cost V 3 bases and J 0 bases; bases outside gene matches: 11. CDR1 is SGHRS and CDR2 is YFSETQ in the germline V gene. CDR3 DNA sequence: TGCGCCAGCAGCTCCCTGGGGACAGGGGTCCTAGCTAACTATGGCTACACCTTC. This sequence encodes CASSSLGTGVLANYGYTF.

The chain links TRBV5-4 to TRBJ2-7; maybe TRBD1 (9 bases). The CDR3 has 16 amino acids. V was shortened by 6 bases and J by 1 base, with 20 bases between the two germline ends. CDR1 is SGHNT, CDR2 YYREEE, per germline (reference sequence). CDR3 DNA: TGTGCCAGCACCTCGGGAGGGACAGGGACTTCCTACGAGCAGTACTTC. Protein sequence: CASTSGGTGTSYEQYF.

As to this clone: At one of its ends the junction is not consistent with the germline gene, which may arise from a read error. The chain combines TRBV5-5 with TRBJ2-5, with 8 bases identical to TRBD1. This CDR3 is built from 16 residues. Germline V gene data show CDR1 as SGHKS and CDR2 as YYEKEE (reference sequence). The CDR3 region has the DNA TGTGCCAGAAGCTTCGATAGGAGCAGGGGGCCTGAGACCCAGTACTTC. Translating it yields CARSFDRSRGPETQYF. The complete variable domain, with remaining parts taken from reference TRBV5-5 and TRBJ2-5, reads DAGVTQSPTHLIKTRGQQVTLRCSPISGHKSVSWYQQVLGQGPQFIFQYYEKEERGRGNFPDRFSARQFPNYSSELNVNALLLGDSALYLCARSFDRSRGPETQYFGPGTRLLVL.

This rearrangement joins TRBV2 to TRBJ1-1, with D tentatively TRBD1 (5 bases). With 0 bases removed from V and 10 bases from J, the gap between germline ends came to 24 bases. Per germline, CDR1 SNHLY and CDR2 FYNNEI. The CDR3 is 17 amino acids. The CDR3 reads CASSEALRVRWDFGAFF. CDR3 nucleotides: TGTGCCAGCAGTGAAGCGCTAAGGGTTAGATGGGACTTTGGAGCTTTCTTT.

This chain joins TRBV6-5 and TRBJ2-7; D might be TRBD2 (6 bases). Trimming removed 5 bases from V and 3 bases from J, with 17 bases in between. CDR1 is MNHEY, CDR2 SVGAGI, per germline. There are 15 residues in the CDR3. For the CDR3, the DNA is TGTGCCAGCAGTCGAGGGACGGAGGGTGGCTACGAGCAGTACTTC. Translated: CASSRGTEGGYEQYF.

The rearrangement joins TRBV10-3 to TRBJ2-5, with no clear D. Germline loops: CDR1 ENHRY, CDR2 SYGVKD. The CDR3 length is 13 residues. Trimming cost V 3 bases and J 7 bases, with 12 bases left between them. The CDR3 sequence is CAISDIGLGTQYF. Written as DNA, the CDR3 is TGTGCCATCAGTGATATAGGGTTGGGGACCCAGTACTTC.

The V gene is TRBV30, the J gene TRBJ2-5, with TRBD1 as a possible D gene (5 bases). This CDR3 has 13 amino acids. CDR1 and CDR2 (germline): GTSNPN, SVGIG (reference sequence). V gave up 5 bases and J gave up 4 bases, with 14 bases separating them. CDR3 sequence: CAWGQGFRETQYF. The CDR3 DNA reads TGTGCCTGGGGGCAGGGTTTCAGAGAGACCCAGTACTTC.